This TCR beta chain was profiled in a study of blood T cell repertoires in COVID-19. Study context: Acute and convalescent COVID-19 specimens originated in the United States, Italy and Spain.

Some clones are missing from TCRdb's copy, which holds only in-frame ones; the method was immunoSEQ multiplex PCR. This repertoire shows around 300,000 clones, under 90% found once; its top ten account for roughly 10%. The CDR3 covers 13 residues. V lost 2 bases, J lost 8 bases, and 10 bases lay in between. Looked up from germline, CDR1 is MNHEY and CDR2 is SVGEGT. A few counts support this clone. The clonotype originates from a woman aged 45-60 years who had recovered from COVID-19. The sample taken for sequencing was peripheral blood. The chain combines TRBV6-2 or TRBV6-3 with TRBJ2-1, with D perhaps matching TRBD1 (5 bases). CDR3 amino acids: CASSYEWGYEQFF. The CDR3 DNA reads TGTGCCAGCAGTTACGAGTGGGGCTATGAGCAGTTCTTC.